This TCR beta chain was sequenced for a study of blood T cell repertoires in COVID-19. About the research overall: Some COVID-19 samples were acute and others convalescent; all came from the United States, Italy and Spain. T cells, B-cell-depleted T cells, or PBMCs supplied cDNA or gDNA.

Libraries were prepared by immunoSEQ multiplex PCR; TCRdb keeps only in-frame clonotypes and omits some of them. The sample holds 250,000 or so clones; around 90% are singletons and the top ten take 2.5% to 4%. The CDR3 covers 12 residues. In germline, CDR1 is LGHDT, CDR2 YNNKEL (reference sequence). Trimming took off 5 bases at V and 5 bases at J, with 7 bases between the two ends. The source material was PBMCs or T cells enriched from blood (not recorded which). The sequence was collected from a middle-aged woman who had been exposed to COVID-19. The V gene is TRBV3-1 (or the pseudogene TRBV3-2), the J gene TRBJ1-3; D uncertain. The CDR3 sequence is CASSMERNTIYF. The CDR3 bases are TGTGCCAGCAGCATGGAGAGAAACACCATATATTTT.